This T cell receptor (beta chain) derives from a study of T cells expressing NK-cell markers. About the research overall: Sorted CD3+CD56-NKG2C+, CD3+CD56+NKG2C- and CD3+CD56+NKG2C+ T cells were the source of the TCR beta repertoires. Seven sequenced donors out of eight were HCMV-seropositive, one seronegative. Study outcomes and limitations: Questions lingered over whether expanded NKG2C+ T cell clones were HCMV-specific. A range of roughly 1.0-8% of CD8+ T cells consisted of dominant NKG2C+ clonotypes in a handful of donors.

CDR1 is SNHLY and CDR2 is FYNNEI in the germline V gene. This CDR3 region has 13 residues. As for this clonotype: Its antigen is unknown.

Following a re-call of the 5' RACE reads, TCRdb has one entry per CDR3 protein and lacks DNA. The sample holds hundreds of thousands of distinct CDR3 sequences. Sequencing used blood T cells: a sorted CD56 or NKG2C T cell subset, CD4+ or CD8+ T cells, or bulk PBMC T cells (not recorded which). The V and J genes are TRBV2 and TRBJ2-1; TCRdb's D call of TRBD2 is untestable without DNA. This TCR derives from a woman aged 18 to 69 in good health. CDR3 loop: CASNLVVHNEQFF.